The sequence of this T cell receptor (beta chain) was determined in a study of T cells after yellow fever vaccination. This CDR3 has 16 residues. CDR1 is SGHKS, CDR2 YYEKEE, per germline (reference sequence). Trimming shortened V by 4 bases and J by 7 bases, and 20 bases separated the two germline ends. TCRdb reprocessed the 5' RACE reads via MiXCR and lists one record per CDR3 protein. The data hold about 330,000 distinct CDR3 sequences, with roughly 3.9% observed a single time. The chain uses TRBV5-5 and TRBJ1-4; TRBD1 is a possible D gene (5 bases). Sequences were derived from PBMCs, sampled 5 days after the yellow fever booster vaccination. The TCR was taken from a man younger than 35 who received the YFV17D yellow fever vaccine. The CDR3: CASSPSTGTLGEKLFF. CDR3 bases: TGTGCCAGCAGCCCCTCTACCGGGACCCTTGGTGAAAAACTGTTTTTT.